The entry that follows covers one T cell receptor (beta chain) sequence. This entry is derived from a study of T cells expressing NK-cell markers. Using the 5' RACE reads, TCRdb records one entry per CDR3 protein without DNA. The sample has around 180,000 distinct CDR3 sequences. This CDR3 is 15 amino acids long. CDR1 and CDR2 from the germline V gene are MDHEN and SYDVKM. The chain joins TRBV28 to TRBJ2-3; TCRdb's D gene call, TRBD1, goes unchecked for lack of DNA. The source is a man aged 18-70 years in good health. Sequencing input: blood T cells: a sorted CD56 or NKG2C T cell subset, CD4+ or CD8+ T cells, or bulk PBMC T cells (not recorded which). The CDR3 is CASRLIGELQDTQYF.